A single sample is the source of the 30 T cell receptor beta chains below, sequenced in a study of cytotoxic CD8 clonotypes in ibrutinib-treated CLL. Sequencing used immunoSEQ multiplex PCR; TCRdb keeps in-frame clones, though not all of them. The sample records more than 140,000 clones, 70% to 85% being singletons. The material sequenced was PBMCs, taken after 12 months of ibrutinib treatment. These receptors all come from a human donor with chronic lymphocytic leukemia.

The CDR3 is CASSTHRDDQPQHF. The CDR3 nucleotides are TGTGCCAGTAGTACCCACAGGGATGACCAGCCCCAGCATTTT. V and J are TRBV19 and TRBJ1-5; tentatively, D is TRBD1 (6 bases). Trimming took off 4 bases at V and 7 bases at J, with 14 bases between the two ends. The germline V gene encodes CDR1 LNHDA and CDR2 SQIVND (reference sequence). There are 14 residues in the CDR3.

The V call is TRBV2, the J call TRBJ1-2, with 7 bases lining up with TRBD1. This CDR3 is built from 15 residues. Germline V gene lookup returns CDR1 SNHLY and CDR2 FYNNEI. Losses at the gene ends were 8 bases for V and 6 bases for J; bases not matched to a gene: 15. CDR3 amino acids: CASPRQGLVIHGYTF. The CDR3 nucleotides read TGTGCCAGCCCAAGACAGGGTCTTGTTATACATGGCTACACCTTC.

J is TRBJ2-7 and V is TRBV27; tentatively, D is TRBD1 or TRBD2 (5 bases each). Trimming cost V 5 bases and J 5 bases, with 19 bases left between them. Looked up from germline, CDR1 is MNHEY and CDR2 is SMNVEV (reference sequence). The CDR3 runs to 15 residues. CDR3 nucleotides: TGTGCCAGCAGTCCATTGGGGGTTAAAAGAAACGAGCAGTACTTC. This gives the protein CASSPLGVKRNEQYF.

The count of this clone is one. The rearrangement joins TRBV5-1 to TRBJ2-4; 8 positions match TRBD1. Germline CDR1 is SGHRS and CDR2 is YFSETQ. The V gene end was trimmed by 0 bases and the J gene end by 3 bases; junction bases not matched to a gene: 5. The CDR3 length is 16 residues. CDR3 sequence (DNA): TGCGCCAGCAGCTTGGCTCCGGGACAGGTCAAAAACATTCAGTACTTC. Protein product: CASSLAPGQVKNIQYF.

The chain joins TRBV7-3 to TRBJ2-3; D is tentatively TRBD1 or TRBD2 (6 bases each). CDR1 SGHTA and CDR2 FQGTGA come from the germline V gene. V lost 7 bases, J lost 2 bases, and 10 bases lay in between. This CDR3 has 13 residues. CDR3 residues: CASKGGATDTQYF. CDR3 DNA: TGTGCCAGCAAGGGGGGAGCCACAGATACGCAGTATTTT. The variable domain in full, completed from reference TRBV7-3 and TRBJ2-3, reads GAGVSQTPSNKVTEKGKYVELRCDPISGHTALYWYRQSLGQGPEFLIYFQGTGAADDSGLPNDRFFAVRPEGSVSTLKIQRTERGDSAVYLCASKGGATDTQYFGPGTRLTVL.

The J gene is TRBJ1-2, the V gene TRBV5-4; possibly TRBD1 for D (5 bases). CDR1 is SGHNT, CDR2 YYREEE, per germline (reference sequence). Trimming cost V 0 bases and J 4 bases, with 16 bases left between them. The CDR3 spans 16 residues. The CDR3 sequence is CASSLGGTATFYGYTF. The CDR3 bases are TGTGCCAGCAGCTTGGGCGGGACCGCGACCTTCTATGGCTACACCTTC.

This clone occurred a few times. The CDR3 reads CASSLDSDNQPQHF. The CDR3, as DNA: TGTGCCAGCAGTTTGGACAGCGATAATCAGCCCCAGCATTTT. The chain recombines TRBV28 with TRBJ1-5; TRBD1 is a possible D gene (6 bases). Trimming shortened V by 3 bases and J by 4 bases, and 10 bases separated the two germline ends. Germline V gene sequence: CDR1 MDHEN, CDR2 SYDVKM. The CDR3 has 14 residues.

Only one count was recorded for this clone. The chain carries TRBV15 and TRBJ2-5; D is unclear. CDR3 size: 15 residues. V was clipped by 0 bases and J by 5 bases, with 13 bases between them. Germline assignment: CDR1 LNHNV and CDR2 YYDKDF (reference sequence). CDR3 loop: CATSRDFSSSETQYF. CDR3 coding DNA: TGTGCCACCAGCAGAGATTTTTCCAGTTCGGAGACCCAGTACTTC.

The J gene is TRBJ2-1, the V gene TRBV5-1; 8 nucleotides match TRBD2. V shed 0 bases and J 9 bases; nucleotides not matched to a gene: 8. CDR1 is SGHRS and CDR2 is YFSETQ in the germline V gene. The CDR3 totals 15 residues. The CDR3 sequence is CASSLASSGFGEQFF. The DNA for the CDR3 is TGCGCCAGCAGCTTGGCTTCTAGCGGGTTCGGTGAGCAGTTCTTC.

The V and J genes are TRBV4-2 and TRBJ1-4, with D perhaps matching TRBD1 (5 bases). The CDR3 length is 16 residues. The V and J ends lost 4 bases and 10 bases respectively, with 22 bases between them. Germline V gene data show CDR1 as LGHNA and CDR2 as YNFKEQ. This CDR3 reads CASSRGTAGDVGKLFF. DNA of the CDR3: TGTGCCAGCAGCCGCGGCACCGCGGGGGACGTTGGAAAACTGTTTTTT.

This sequence joins TRBV7-2 and TRBJ1-2; D gene ambiguous. V lost 3 bases and J 0 bases, leaving 14 bases between the germline ends. This CDR3 has 16 amino acids. The germline V gene encodes CDR1 SGHTA and CDR2 FQGNSA. The CDR3 bases are TGTGCCAGCAGCTTTAGGCAGCTAAACTCTAACTATGGCTACACCTTC. As protein: CASSFRQLNSNYGYTF.

This clone has more than one count but fewer than ten. The chain uses TRBV27 and TRBJ1-2, with D possibly matching TRBD1 (5 bases). V lost 8 bases, J lost 8 bases, and 9 bases lay in between. The CDR3 extends over 10 amino acids. Per germline, CDR1 MNHEY and CDR2 SMNVEV (reference sequence). CDR3 nucleotides: TGTGCCAGCGTCAGGGACGGCTACACCTTC. Translation gives CASVRDGYTF.

The rearrangement links TRBV2 to TRBJ1-5, with a weak D call TRBD1 (6 bases). The germline V gene has CDR1 SNHLY and CDR2 FYNNEI. The ends were cut back, 7 bases at V and 6 bases at J, with 19 bases in the middle. The CDR3 is 15 residues long. CDR3 residues: CASTREGGAGQPQHF. The CDR3 DNA follows: TGTGCCAGCACCCGAGAAGGGGGGGCCGGTCAGCCCCAGCATTTT. Complete variable domain (other parts from reference TRBV2 and TRBJ1-5): EPEVTQTPSHQVTQMGQEVILRCVPISNHLYFYWYRQILGQKVEFLVSFYNNEISEKSEIFDDQFSVERPDGSNFTLKIRSTKLEDSAMYFCASTREGGAGQPQHFGDGTRLSIL.

This clone occurred a few times. This chain connects TRBV28 to TRBJ1-2, with no clear D. Germline lookup yields CDR1 MDHEN and CDR2 SYDVKM. The CDR3 is made up of 12 amino acids. V lost 11 bases, J lost 0 bases, and 10 bases lay in between. CDR3: CAYLRPNYGYTF. DNA of the CDR3: TGTGCCTACCTCCGCCCTAACTATGGCTACACCTTC.

The chain joins TRBV4-2 to TRBJ2-7, with TRBD1 matching 7 bases. The CDR3 is made up of 15 amino acids. The V segment lost 0 bases and the J segment 5 bases; nucleotides outside the gene matches: 7. Looked up from germline, CDR1 is LGHNA and CDR2 is YNFKEQ. CDR3 sequence: CASSQESQGVNEQYF. The CDR3 DNA reads as TGTGCCAGCAGCCAAGAAAGCCAGGGGGTCAACGAGCAGTACTTC.

This chain links TRBV6-5 with TRBJ1-1; possibly TRBD1 for D (5 bases). Trimming stripped 6 bases from V and 6 bases from J, with 11 bases between. The length of the CDR3 is 12 residues. Germline lookup yields CDR1 MNHEY and CDR2 SVGAGI. CDR3 region: CASSHSGPEAFF. The CDR3 DNA is TGTGCCAGCAGCCACTCAGGGCCTGAAGCTTTCTTT.

The chain links TRBV7-9 to TRBJ2-7; D might be TRBD1 (6 bases). The CDR3 is 14 amino acids. Trimming pared 3 bases from V and 3 bases from J, leaving 12 bases between. The germline V gene has CDR1 SEHNR and CDR2 FQNEAQ (reference sequence). This chain's CDR3 is CASSFMGASYEQYF. As DNA, the CDR3 is TGTGCCAGCAGCTTTATGGGGGCCAGCTACGAGCAGTACTTC.

This clone is medium-sized in the sample. The chain joins TRBV5-5 to TRBJ1-5; no definite D call. This CDR3 has 16 amino acids. From germline, CDR1 is SGHKS and CDR2 YYEKEE (reference sequence). Trimming removed 1 base at V and 1 base at J, with 12 bases between. The CDR3 sequence is CASSLRDRHSNQPQHF. The CDR3 DNA reads as TGTGCCAGCAGCTTGAGAGACCGGCACAGCAATCAGCCCCAGCATTTT. Using reference TRBV5-5 and TRBJ1-5 for the parts outside the CDR3, the full variable domain is DAGVTQSPTHLIKTRGQQVTLRCSPISGHKSVSWYQQVLGQGPQFIFQYYEKEERGRGNFPDRFSARQFPNYSSELNVNALLLGDSALYLCASSLRDRHSNQPQHFGDGTRLSIL.

With respect to this clone: The junction and the germline gene differ at one end; a read error may be behind it. J is TRBJ2-7 and V is TRBV29-1; D gene ambiguous. This CDR3 spans 14 amino acids. The germline V gene has CDR1 SQVTM and CDR2 ANQGSEA. As DNA, the CDR3 is TGCAGCGTTCAAGACGCCGTTAGGCCCTACGAGCAGTACTTC. This gives the protein CSVQDAVRPYEQYF.

The chain joins TRBV7-9 to TRBJ2-7, with 8 bases matching TRBD2. The germline gives CDR1 SEHNR, CDR2 FQNEAQ (reference sequence). This CDR3 comprises 15 residues. V shed 5 bases and J 4 bases; nucleotides not matched to a gene: 10. DNA of the CDR3: TGTGCCAGCAGCCGCGGGGGGAGTAGGGTATACGAGCAGTACTTC. Translation: CASSRGGSRVYEQYF.

The rearrangement joins TRBV7-9 to TRBJ2-6, with D hard to call. Germline V gene data show CDR1 as SEHNR and CDR2 as FQNEAQ (reference sequence). Trimming pared 1 base from V and 0 bases from J, leaving 7 bases between. The CDR3 consists of 16 residues. Written as DNA, the CDR3 is TGTGCCAGCAGCTTAGGGCTTGTCTCTGGGGCCAACGTCCTGACTTTC. Its translation is CASSLGLVSGANVLTF.

Ten or more counts support this clone. The chain links TRBV5-6 to TRBJ2-7, with 9 bases fitting TRBD1. Looked up from germline, CDR1 is SGHDT and CDR2 is YYEEEE. Unmatched junction bases numbered 7, after V lost 0 bases and J lost 3 bases. The CDR3 contains 16 residues. In DNA form, the CDR3 reads TGTGCCAGCAGCTTGGGTACCGGGACAGGGTTCTACGAGCAGTACTTC. Translation: CASSLGTGTGFYEQYF.

V and J are TRBV5-1 and TRBJ2-2; D remains unclear. The V gene lost 2 bases and the J gene lost 5 bases, with 19 bases spanning the gap. CDR1 SGHRS and CDR2 YFSETQ come from the germline V gene. This CDR3 region has 17 residues. CDR3 coding DNA: TGCGCCAGCAGCTTACAAGTCTTCCATACCGGAACCGGGGAGCTGTTTTTT. Its translation is CASSLQVFHTGTGELFF.

The chain carries TRBV6-1 and TRBJ1-5, with D uncertain. The germline gives CDR1 MNHNS, CDR2 SASEGT. The ends were cut back, 2 bases at V and 4 bases at J, with 12 bases in the middle. The CDR3 contains 15 residues. The CDR3 bases are TGTGCCAGCAGTGAACAGGTAGCGGGGAATCAGCCCCAGCATTTT. Translated, it gives CASSEQVAGNQPQHF.

The chain joins TRBV30 to TRBJ2-3; D gene unclear. V was clipped by 0 bases and J by 4 bases, with 8 bases between them. In germline, CDR1 is GTSNPN, CDR2 SVGIG (reference sequence). This CDR3 comprises 13 residues. The DNA of the CDR3 is TGTGCCTGGAGTGTCAGGAGTGCAGATACGCAGTATTTT. It encodes CAWSVRSADTQYF.

The chain couples TRBV6-5 to TRBJ2-7, with D maybe TRBD2 (5 bases). The CDR3 contains 16 residues. Germline V gene lookup returns CDR1 MNHEY and CDR2 SVGAGI. V gave up 2 bases and J gave up 3 bases, with 17 bases separating them. Here the CDR3 reads CASSYDSAVAIYEQYF. The CDR3 coding sequence is TGTGCCAGCAGTTACGATTCAGCGGTTGCTATCTACGAGCAGTACTTC.

The rearrangement uses TRBV7-9 and TRBJ2-7; 9 bases match TRBD2. Germline CDR1 SEHNR, CDR2 FQNEAQ (reference sequence). The CDR3 length is 14 residues. The ends lost 6 bases at V and 0 bases at J; junction bases unmatched: 3. This chain's CDR3 is CASSLAGSSYEQYF. The CDR3 region has the DNA TGTGCCAGCAGTCTAGCGGGGAGCTCCTACGAGCAGTACTTC.

This chain links TRBV4-2 with TRBJ2-5; D tentatively fits TRBD1 or TRBD2 (6 bases each). The CDR3 length is 16 residues. V lost 0 bases and J 5 bases, leaving 16 bases between the germline ends. The germline V gene has CDR1 LGHNA and CDR2 YNFKEQ. The CDR3 sequence is CASSQDITGARETQYF. CDR3 DNA: TGTGCCAGCAGCCAAGATATCACGGGGGCGCGGGAGACCCAGTACTTC.

This sequence joins TRBV7-8 and TRBJ2-1; tentatively, D is TRBD1 (5 bases). The ends were cut back, 2 bases at V and 2 bases at J, with 10 bases in the middle. Per the germline V gene, CDR1 is SGHVS and CDR2 is FQNEAQ. The CDR3 consists of 15 residues. The CDR3 DNA reads TGTGCCAGCAGCTTACAGCAGGGCACCTACAATGAGCAGTTCTTC. Translation gives CASSLQQGTYNEQFF.

The CDR3 bases are TGTGCCAGCAGTTTTCAAATTAACACTGAAGCTTTCTTT. Protein sequence: CASSFQINTEAFF. This chain links TRBV27 with TRBJ1-1; D ambiguous. The CDR3 consists of 13 residues. Germline CDR1 MNHEY, CDR2 SMNVEV (reference sequence). V was trimmed by 3 bases and J by 2 bases, leaving 7 bases between them.